This T cell receptor (beta chain) was found in a study of identifying expanded T cells in peripheral blood. The study's findings and limits: Technical replicates showed around 1.1 changed clones; approximately 2 weeks 15 to 20; four weeks 19. Approximately two-week clone count variance significantly increased as total template count grew.

Turning to this clone: No antigen is known for it.

Profiling relied on immunoSEQ multiplex PCR, and the TCRdb table lists in-frame clones only, not all of them. The sample lists approximately 110,000 clones, about nine tenths seen once, with just under 8.5% in the top ten. During the collection period, no donor immune events like infections were recorded. Sequenced: blood. This sequence was found in a person aged 18-70 years in good health.

The CDR3 DNA sequence: TGCAGTGCTAGAGGGGCCCTTCTTGCTTTCTTT. This translates into CSARGALLAFF. V usage is TRBV20-1 and J usage is TRBJ1-1; D unresolved. The CDR3 is made up of 11 amino acids. The germline CDR1 and CDR2 sequences are DFQATT and SNEGSKA (reference sequence). The V end lost 1 base, the J end lost 11 bases, and 11 bases lay between the germline ends.